These T cell receptor beta chains were read from a single sample in a study of OX40 agonist ivuxolimab in advanced cancers. Only in-frame clones appear in the TCRdb table, and some are missing; sequencing was by immunoSEQ multiplex PCR. The table includes approximately 66,000 clones, 80% to 90% detected once. This sample comprised CD4+ or CD8+ T cells sorted from blood, obtained in a trial of the OX40 agonist ivuxolimab. The receptors were sampled from an adult with an advanced solid tumor such as melanoma, head and neck, liver or kidney cancer. Both conserved end residues are part of each CDR3. Only part of the rows carry a size: once, few, many, or a class if the clone is expanded.

J gene,V gene,clone size,CDR3 protein
TRBJ2-5,TRBV9,NA,CASSVLFDVTQETQYF
TRBJ2-1,TRBV30,few,CAWSVERSSSYNEQFF
TRBJ2-2,TRBV9,NA,CASSVGRTANTGELFF
TRBJ2-7,TRBV6-6,few,CASGTDYEQYF
TRBJ2-4,TRBV6-6,NA,CASSYSAQGWMDIQYF
TRBJ1-5,TRBV5-6,NA,CASSWGSNQPQHF
TRBJ2-3,TRBV10-3,NA,CAISGFGSSDTQYF
TRBJ2-5,TRBV2,NA,CASQRIQETQYF
TRBJ2-1,TRBV9,NA,CASSVGATGNRADPRDEQFF
TRBJ1-2,TRBV5-5,NA,CASSPRGQRYGYTF
TRBJ2-7,TRBV2,NA,CASLGRLYEQYF
TRBJ1-5,TRBV12-5,many,CASGLDRQGLANQPQHF
TRBJ1-5,TRBV18,NA,CASSPTGEDNQPQHF
TRBJ2-1,TRBV18,NA,CASSTRSQSSNEQFF
TRBJ1-1,TRBV6-1,once,CASSESTGLRAFF
TRBJ2-1,TRBV11-2,NA,CASSLAGTFNEQFF
TRBJ2-3,TRBV7-2,NA,CASSVSTDTQYF
TRBJ2-3,TRBV4-1,few,CASSQDSREDTQYF
TRBJ2-1,TRBV18,NA,CASSPRLAGAGNEQFF
TRBJ1-4,TRBV7-8,NA,CASSGPGGVREKLFF
TRBJ2-3,TRBV6-4,NA,CASSVQGGDTQYF
TRBJ2-1,TRBV9,NA,CASSSLAGGLQFF
TRBJ1-3,TRBV19,NA,CASSLTGEVGNTIYF
TRBJ2-3,TRBV19,NA,CASNGGRTDTQYF
TRBJ2-7,TRBV11-2,NA,CASSSGTAYEQYF
TRBJ1-2,TRBV7-2,NA,CASSPSISGLVGYTF
TRBJ2-3,TRBV6-6,NA,CASSSRDSPTDTQYF
TRBJ2-7,TRBV14,NA,CASSRGQGAKQYF
TRBJ2-1,TRBV9,NA,CASSVGRQVNEQFF
TRBJ2-5,TRBV28,NA,CATTERDLEETQYF
TRBJ2-7,TRBV19,NA,CASSTDGGVYEQYF
TRBJ2-3,TRBV11-3,once,CASSLGGATDTQYF
TRBJ1-1,TRBV19,NA,CASTEQGLSEAFF
TRBJ1-5,TRBV7-6,few,CASSSLSPTGTTYQPQHF
TRBJ1-1,TRBV7-2,NA,CASSSIGVRNTEAFF
TRBJ1-2,TRBV5-1,NA,CASSLLQGANYGYTF
TRBJ2-2,TRBV28,NA,CASSFDRGNTGELFF
TRBJ2-7,TRBV21-1,NA,CASSKVGPQTTYEQYF
TRBJ1-4,TRBV19,NA,CASSREEREKLFF
TRBJ2-7,TRBV18,NA,CASSPPQGAYEQYF
TRBJ2-5,TRBV5-1,NA,CASSLAPQGRAKTQYF
TRBJ2-5,TRBV4-3,NA,CASSRRGTAQETQYF
TRBJ2-1,TRBV11-3,few,CASSQAGGPYNEQFF